Listed here are 23 T cell receptor beta chains from one sample, sequenced in a study of cytomegalovirus exposure and HLA in healthy donors. Amplification used 60 Vbeta primers and 13 Jbeta primers. Profiled with immunoSEQ multiplex PCR; TCRdb holds only in-frame clones, not every one. The table has around 190,000 clones, roughly 80% seen once. Sequences were obtained from PBMCs. Receptor source: a woman between 18 and 29 years old in good health and CMV-seronegative.

This chain links TRBV5-1 with TRBJ1-3; D call uncertain. Germline assignment: CDR1 SGHRS and CDR2 YFSETQ. CDR3 length equals 14 residues. Trimming cost V 4 bases and J 0 bases, with 8 bases left between them. The CDR3 coding sequence is TGCGCCAGCAGCGGCGGCAGCTCTGGAAACACCATATATTTT. It translates to CASSGGSSGNTIYF.

This chain joins TRBV7-8 and TRBJ1-5; the D gene is possibly TRBD1 (5 bases). Per the germline V gene, CDR1 is SGHVS and CDR2 is FQNEAQ. With 5 bases removed from V and 1 base from J, the gap between germline ends came to 9 bases. The length of the CDR3 is 14 residues. The CDR3 protein is CASSQDRSNQPQHF. CDR3 DNA: TGTGCCAGCAGCCAAGACAGAAGCAATCAGCCCCAGCATTTT.

The CDR3, as DNA: TGCGCCAGCAGCCCAGACGGGGAACAGGGTAGCGGGGAAGAGACCCAGTACTTC. This gives the protein CASSPDGEQGSGEETQYF. The V and J genes are TRBV5-1 and TRBJ2-5, with 8 bases aligning to TRBD2. Trimming took 4 bases from V and 3 from J; bases not matched to a gene: 17. The germline V gene has CDR1 SGHRS and CDR2 YFSETQ. The CDR3 consists of 18 residues.

For the CDR3, the DNA is TGCGCCAGCAGCCGCCAACAGGGGGCGAATAATTCACCCCTCCACTTT. It codes for CASSRQQGANNSPLHF. The chain joins TRBV4-1 to TRBJ1-6; the match to TRBD1 covers 9 bases. Germline loops: CDR1 MGHRA, CDR2 YSYEKL. J was trimmed by 5 bases and V by 4 bases; bases with no gene match: 6. This CDR3 is 16 amino acids long.

The chain carries TRBV28 and TRBJ1-2; 8 positions agree with TRBD1. From germline, CDR1 is MDHEN and CDR2 SYDVKM. J gave up 5 bases and V 6 bases, and 17 bases lay outside the gene matches. The CDR3 spans 17 residues. CDR3 protein: CASSTRWTSTGAYGYTF. The CDR3 region has the DNA TGTGCCAGCAGCACCAGGTGGACTTCGACAGGGGCATATGGCTACACCTTC.

This sequence joins TRBV28 and TRBJ1-4, with a possible D match to TRBD1 (6 bases). V was clipped by 6 bases and J by 9 bases, with 23 bases between them. The CDR3 totals 16 residues. Germline loops: CDR1 MDHEN, CDR2 SYDVKM. The CDR3 protein is CASSWRLRGPHKKLFF. The CDR3 DNA reads TGTGCCAGCAGCTGGCGACTCAGGGGTCCTCATAAAAAACTGTTTTTT.

The rearrangement uses TRBV7-2 and TRBJ2-1; TRBD2 aligns across 10 bases. The CDR3 consists of 15 residues. Germline values: CDR1 SGHTA, CDR2 FQGNSA. V was pared by 6 bases and J by 1 base, with 3 bases of the junction left unmatched. CDR3 residues: CASSASGSSYNEQFF. Written as DNA, the CDR3 is TGTGCCAGCAGTGCTAGCGGGAGTTCCTACAATGAGCAGTTCTTC.

In DNA form, the CDR3 reads TGTGCCAGCAGCGTAGGAGGGAACACCGGGGAGCTGTTTTTT. This encodes CASSVGGNTGELFF. V and J are TRBV9 and TRBJ2-2; D remains unclear. Germline CDR1 is SGDLS and CDR2 is YYNGEE. The CDR3 covers 14 residues. V was trimmed by 0 bases and J by 1 base, leaving 4 bases between them. The variable domain in full, completed from reference TRBV9 and TRBJ2-2, reads DSGVTQTPKHLITATGQRVTLRCSPRSGDLSVYWYQQSLDQGLQFLIQYYNGEERAKGNILERFSAQQFPDLHSELNLSSLELGDSALYFCASSVGGNTGELFFGEGSRLTVL.

The V and J genes are TRBV30 and TRBJ1-1, with D tentatively TRBD1 (5 bases). Trimming shortened V by 5 bases and J by 5 bases, and 18 bases separated the two germline ends. Looked up from germline, CDR1 is GTSNPN and CDR2 is SVGIG (reference sequence). The CDR3 sequence is 14 residues long. CDR3 bases: TGTGCCTGGGACCTCTGGGGGGGAAGGACTGAAGCTTTCTTT. Its translation: CAWDLWGGRTEAFF.

The rearrangement joins TRBV7-2 to TRBJ2-7; D is ambiguous. This CDR3 spans 13 amino acids. CDR1 and CDR2 from the germline V gene are SGHTA and FQGNSA. V lost 2 bases to trimming and J lost 3 bases, with 8 bases between them. The CDR3 is CASSLSRSYEQYF. CDR3 nucleotide sequence: TGTGCCAGCAGCTTATCTAGAAGCTACGAGCAGTACTTC.

This sequence joins TRBV19 and TRBJ1-4; unclear D gene. The CDR3 totals 13 residues. V was trimmed by 6 bases and J by 3 bases, leaving 8 bases between them. Germline CDR1 reads LNHDA; CDR2 reads SQIVND (reference sequence). CDR3 DNA: TGTGCCAGTAGCTTGAGGGCTAATGAAAAACTGTTTTTT. It is translated as CASSLRANEKLFF. Combining the CDR3 with reference TRBV19 and TRBJ1-4 gives the whole variable domain DGGITQSPKYLFRKEGQNVTLSCEQNLNHDAMYWYRQDPGQGLRLIYYSQIVNDFQKGDIAEGYSVSREKKESFPLTVTSAQKNPTAFYLCASSLRANEKLFFGSGTQLSVL.

This chain joins TRBV4-3 and TRBJ2-3; TRBD2 is a possible D gene (6 bases). Germline values: CDR1 LGHNA, CDR2 YSLEER. Trimming took 1 base from V and 4 from J, leaving 15 bases between them. The CDR3 sequence is 16 residues long. DNA of the CDR3: TGCGCCAGCAGCCAAGGAGGCGGAGGGATGGCAGATACGCAGTATTTT. Protein product: CASSQGGGGMADTQYF.

The chain couples TRBV28 to TRBJ2-4; weak D call: TRBD1 (5 bases). From germline, CDR1 is MDHEN and CDR2 SYDVKM. V was trimmed by 1 base and J by 7 bases, leaving 14 bases between them. The CDR3 has 15 amino acids. CDR3 nucleotide sequence: TGTGCCAGCAGTTTATCGGCAGGCGCAGGGAACATTCAGTACTTC. Translated, it gives CASSLSAGAGNIQYF.

This clone was seen just once. This chain connects TRBV7-6 to TRBJ1-6; TRBD1 matches at 8 bases. Looked up from germline, CDR1 is SGHVS and CDR2 is FNYEAQ. The CDR3 consists of 13 residues. The J segment lost 15 bases and the V segment lost 4 bases, leaving 8 bases of the junction unmatched. The CDR3 spells CASSSPGQAVLHF. CDR3 nucleotide sequence: TGTGCCAGCAGCTCGCCGGGACAGGCTGTCCTCCACTTT.

This clone was seen only a few times. The rearrangement uses TRBV27 and TRBJ2-7, with D perhaps TRBD2 (6 bases). Germline values: CDR1 MNHEY, CDR2 SMNVEV (reference sequence). This CDR3 region has 15 residues. Trimming removed 6 bases at V and 7 bases at J, with 22 bases between. CDR3 protein: CASSPRGSALTEQYF. The CDR3 DNA reads as TGTGCCAGCAGCCCGCGGGGCAGCGCGTTGACAGAGCAGTACTTC.

The J gene is TRBJ2-3, the V gene TRBV6-4; 12 bases match TRBD2. CDR1 and CDR2 from the germline V gene are MRHNA and SNTAGT. The CDR3 contains 15 residues. The V gene end was trimmed by 5 bases and the J gene end by 2 bases; junction bases not matched to a gene: 2. The CDR3 bases are TGTGCCAGCAGTCGGACTAGCGGGACCACAGATACGCAGTATTTT. It translates to CASSRTSGTTDTQYF.

This chain joins TRBV6-5 and TRBJ1-1, with a weak D call TRBD1 (5 bases). CDR1 and CDR2 (germline): MNHEY, SVGAGI. The CDR3 spans 15 residues. The germline V and J ends were trimmed by 6 bases and 2 bases, with 16 bases remaining between them. In nucleotides, the CDR3 is TGTGCCAGCAGGCCCTATTCGACAGCAAACACTGAAGCTTTCTTT. Amino acid sequence: CASRPYSTANTEAFF.

J is TRBJ2-7 and V is TRBV19, with 9 bases that match TRBD1. Trimming at V came to 3 bases and at J to 4 bases, leaving 7 bases not matched to a gene. Germline V CDR1 and CDR2: LNHDA, SQIVND (reference sequence). The CDR3 is made up of 15 amino acids. The CDR3 region is CASSMGTGPAYEQYF. CDR3 nucleotide sequence: TGTGCCAGTAGTATGGGGACAGGGCCGGCGTACGAGCAGTACTTC.

The V gene is TRBV6-8, the J gene TRBJ2-1; 7 bases are shared with TRBD1. Germline CDR1 MNHGY, CDR2 SAAAGT. V dropped 7 bases and J dropped 2; count of bases not matched to a gene: 23. This CDR3 has 20 residues. CDR3 DNA sequence: TGTGCCAGCAATCCCCCGGGGCTCATGGGTAACAGGGGACCCTACAATGAGCAGTTCTTC. This translates into CASNPPGLMGNRGPYNEQFF.

This chain links TRBV4-1 with TRBJ2-5, with 16 nucleotides matching TRBD2. This CDR3 is 18 amino acids long. The V and J ends lost 4 bases and 5 bases, in that order; junction bases with no gene match: 10. Germline assignment: CDR1 MGHRA and CDR2 YSYEKL. The CDR3 region has the DNA TGCGCCAGCAGCCCCCGGGGACTAGCGGGGGGGGACAGGGAGACCCAGTACTTC. Translated: CASSPRGLAGGDRETQYF.

The CDR3 spells CASSFFVNTEAFF. In nucleotides, the CDR3 is TGTGCCAGTAGTTTTTTCGTGAACACTGAAGCTTTCTTT. The chain links TRBV19 to TRBJ1-1; D is unresolved. This CDR3 has 13 residues. The V end lost 5 bases, the J end lost 0 bases, and 7 bases lay between the germline ends. Germline V gives CDR1 LNHDA, CDR2 SQIVND (reference sequence).

This chain links TRBV11-3 with TRBJ1-3; D is ambiguous. This CDR3 contains 14 residues. The V gene's germline CDR1 is SGHNT and CDR2 YENEEA. Trimming shortened V by 4 bases and J by 1 base, and 8 bases separated the two germline ends. In nucleotides, the CDR3 is TGTGCCAGCAGCTCGGAGGGATCTGGAAACACCATATATTTT. Translated, it gives CASSSEGSGNTIYF.

The chain links TRBV5-1 to TRBJ1-2; perhaps TRBD1 as D (5 bases). The CDR3 sequence is 15 residues long. CDR1 SGHRS and CDR2 YFSETQ come from the germline V gene. Trimming shortened V by 2 bases and J by 6 bases, and 17 bases separated the two germline ends. CDR3 in amino acids: CASSFQGGFSDGYTF. The CDR3 DNA follows: TGCGCCAGCAGCTTCCAGGGAGGGTTTTCGGATGGCTACACCTTC.